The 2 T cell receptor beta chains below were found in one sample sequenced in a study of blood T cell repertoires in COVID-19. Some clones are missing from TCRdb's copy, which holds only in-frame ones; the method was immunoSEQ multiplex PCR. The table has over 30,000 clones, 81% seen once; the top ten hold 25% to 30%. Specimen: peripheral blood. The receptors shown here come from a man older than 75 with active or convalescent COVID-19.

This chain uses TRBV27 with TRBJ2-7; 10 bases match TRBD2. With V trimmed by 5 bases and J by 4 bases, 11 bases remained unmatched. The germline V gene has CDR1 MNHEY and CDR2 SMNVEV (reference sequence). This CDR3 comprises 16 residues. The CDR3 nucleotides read TGTGCCAGCAGTCTCGGGGCTAGCGGGAGTGGGTACGAGCAGTACTTC. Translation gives CASSLGASGSGYEQYF.

CDR3 loop: CASCPIGYTF. The CDR3 DNA is TGTGCCAGCTGCCCTATTGGCTACACCTTC. This chain joins TRBV21-1 and TRBJ1-2. TRBV21-1 constitutes a pseudogene. The CDR3 extends over 10 amino acids.